The 18 T cell receptor beta chains given below trace back to one sample, sequenced in a study of vaccination and CD4 T cells after COVID-19. For these TCRs, the target antigens are not known. Treatment noted: approximately nine-day PBMC culture with coronavirus spike peptide pools or control peptides (ViraFEST assay). Sequencing of the DNA from cultured CD4+ T cells was carried out with the Oncomine TCR Beta short-read assay. TCRdb re-derived calls from the PCR reads in MiXCR, one entry per CDR3 protein. The sample has about 25,000 distinct CDR3 sequences; approximately 50% are singletons. The sequenced material came from CD4+ T cells from blood, cultured in vitro. The receptor source for this set is a human donor who had recovered from COVID-19.

In its sample, this clonotype was seen a few times. This chain links TRBV25-1 with TRBJ1-6; a weak D match, TRBD1 (5 bases). V lost 1 base, J lost 9 bases, and 13 bases lay in between. In germline, CDR1 is MGHDK, CDR2 SYGVNS. The CDR3 contains 15 residues. CDR3 DNA sequence: TGTGCCAGCAGTGAATTGGGGGGGGAAGGTTCACCCCTCCACTTT. It yields the protein CASSELGGEGSPLHF.

The rearrangement uses TRBV4-2 and TRBJ2-3, with D possibly TRBD2 on 5 matching bases. From germline, CDR1 is LGHNA and CDR2 YNFKEQ. V was clipped by 0 bases and J by 11 bases, with 15 bases between them. The CDR3 consists of 14 residues. The CDR3 sequence: CASSQDDGSREQYF. The DNA of the CDR3 is TGTGCCAGCAGCCAAGATGATGGGAGCCGAGAGCAGTATTTT.

The rearrangement uses TRBV10-3 and TRBJ1-5; D not resolved. V shed 3 bases and J shed 3 bases, with 9 bases lying between them. The CDR3 extends over 14 amino acids. Looked up from germline, CDR1 is ENHRY and CDR2 is SYGVKD. DNA for the CDR3: TGTGCCATCAGTGAATTCGAAAACAATCAGCCCCAGCATTTT. It encodes CAISEFENNQPQHF.

The V gene is TRBV10-2, the J gene TRBJ2-3; D tentatively fits TRBD1 or TRBD2 (7 bases each). Trimming stripped 0 bases from V and 4 bases from J, with 11 bases between. The length of the CDR3 is 15 residues. Germline values: CDR1 WSHSY, CDR2 SAAADI. The CDR3 DNA reads TGCGCCAGCAGTGAGTCTCAGGGGGGGGCAGATACGCAGTATTTT. Translating gives CASSESQGGADTQYF.

The V call is TRBV10-2, the J call TRBJ2-3, with 8 bases fitting TRBD1. Germline CDR1 is WSHSY and CDR2 is SAAADI. CDR3 length: 15 amino acids. V lost 8 bases and J lost 4; bases outside the gene matches: 11. CDR3 DNA sequence: TGCGCCAGCGCTAGACAGGGGAATGACGCAGATACGCAGTATTTT. As protein: CASARQGNDADTQYF.

This clonotype was detected only a few times. CDR3 DNA sequence: TGTGCCACCAGTGATTTTGGCGTCGGGACCCAGGAGCAGTTCTTC. It codes for CATSDFGVGTQEQFF. The chain links TRBV24-1 to TRBJ2-1, with D possibly called TRBD1 or TRBD2 (5 bases each). This CDR3 spans 15 amino acids. Trimming pared 1 base from V and 10 bases from J, leaving 16 bases between. CDR1 is KGHDR, CDR2 SFDVKD, per germline.

This chain links TRBV20-1 with TRBJ1-5; D gene ambiguous. The length of the CDR3 is 9 residues. Germline loops: CDR1 DFQATT, CDR2 SNEGSKA (reference sequence). Trimming stripped 5 bases from V and 5 bases from J, with 1 base between. The chain's CDR3 is CSAHQPQHF. The CDR3, as DNA: TGCAGTGCTCATCAGCCCCAGCATTTT.

V usage is TRBV6-4 and J usage is TRBJ1-1, with D unclear. The CDR3 runs to 13 residues. Trimming stripped 5 bases from V and 2 bases from J, with 9 bases between. The germline gives CDR1 MRHNA, CDR2 SNTAGT. The DNA of the CDR3 is TGTGCCAGCAGTCCATCGGGAAACACTGAAGCTTTCTTT. This sequence encodes CASSPSGNTEAFF.

The rearrangement uses TRBV30 and TRBJ2-7; 12 bases agree with TRBD1. The CDR3 is 15 amino acids. Germline-derived CDR1 and CDR2 are GTSNPN and SVGIG (reference sequence). The ends lost 5 bases at V and 3 bases at J; junction bases unmatched: 8. The CDR3, as DNA: TGTGCCTGGGCCCGGGGGACAGGGGGCCTCTACGAGCAGTACTTC. This encodes CAWARGTGGLYEQYF.

The chain joins TRBV6-1 to TRBJ2-3; 9 bases fit TRBD2. The CDR3 extends over 16 amino acids. V dropped 5 bases and J dropped 1; count of bases not matched to a gene: 7. Germline CDR1 is MNHNS and CDR2 is SASEGT. CDR3 protein: CASSNPGLAGTDTQYF. CDR3 bases: TGTGCCAGCAGTAACCCGGGACTAGCCGGCACAGATACGCAGTATTTT.

V usage is TRBV20-1 and J usage is TRBJ2-4; D may correspond to TRBD1 or TRBD2 (5 bases each). Between the trimmed V and J ends, which lost 4 bases and 2 bases, there was a span of 6 bases. The CDR3 contains 12 residues. The V gene's germline CDR1 is DFQATT and CDR2 SNEGSKA (reference sequence). CDR3 sequence reads: CSAKGPKNIQYF. The CDR3 coding sequence is TGCAGTGCTAAGGGACCCAAAAACATTCAGTACTTC.

The chain is built from TRBV6-2 or TRBV6-3 and TRBJ2-3; the match to TRBD2 covers 13 bases. Trimming at V came to 6 bases and at J to 4 bases, leaving 4 bases not matched to a gene. Germline V CDR1 and CDR2: MNHEY, SVGEGT. The CDR3 has 15 residues. CDR3 region: CASSRTSGSPDTQYF. Written as DNA, the CDR3 is TGTGCCAGCAGCCGGACTAGCGGGAGCCCAGATACGCAGTATTTT.

The chain joins TRBV4-2 to TRBJ2-2, with 9 bases that match TRBD2. This CDR3 comprises 15 residues. CDR1 is LGHNA, CDR2 YNFKEQ, per germline. Trimming removed 0 bases from V and 9 bases from J; junction bases left unmatched: 5. The CDR3 DNA reads as TGTGCCAGCAGCCAAGAGATAGCGGGGGTTAGGGAGCTGTTTTTT. Encoded protein: CASSQEIAGVRELFF.

The gene calls are TRBV11-2 and TRBJ1-2; D is uncertain. CDR1 and CDR2 (germline): SGHAT, FQNNGV. V was clipped by 4 bases and J by 4 bases, with 10 bases between them. CDR3 length equals 13 residues. CDR3 sequence: CASSSLRTYGYTF. CDR3 sequence (DNA): TGTGCCAGCAGCTCCCTGAGAACCTATGGCTACACCTTC.

The chain carries TRBV5-4 and TRBJ1-2, with 8 bases fitting TRBD1. Germline CDR1 reads SGHNT; CDR2 reads YYREEE (reference sequence). CDR3 size: 16 residues. Trimming at V came to 4 bases and at J to 4 bases, leaving 12 bases not matched to a gene. The DNA for the CDR3 is TGTGCCAGCAGCGAAGGAAGGACAGGGTCGCGCTATGGCTACACCTTC. This encodes CASSEGRTGSRYGYTF.

DNA of the CDR3: TGTGCCAGTAGGAGGGACAGGGACTACAATGAGCAGTTCTTC. It is translated as CASRRDRDYNEQFF. The J gene is TRBJ2-1, the V gene TRBV19; 9 bases map to TRBD1. The CDR3 has 14 amino acids. Germline loops: CDR1 LNHDA, CDR2 SQIVND (reference sequence). Trimming at V came to 6 bases and at J to 3 bases, leaving 3 bases not matched to a gene. The full variable domain, completed using reference TRBV19 and TRBJ2-1, is DGGITQSPKYLFRKEGQNVTLSCEQNLNHDAMYWYRQDPGQGLRLIYYSQIVNDFQKGDIAEGYSVSREKKESFPLTVTSAQKNPTAFYLCASRRDRDYNEQFFGPGTRLTVL.

This clonotype was observed a few times. This chain's CDR3 is CASSLGQGYGYTF. In DNA form, the CDR3 reads TGTGCCAGCAGCTTGGGACAGGGGTACGGCTACACCTTC. The chain employs TRBV7-9 and TRBJ1-2; 10 bases match TRBD1. The CDR3 covers 13 residues. Germline V gene sequence: CDR1 SEHNR, CDR2 FQNEAQ (reference sequence). V lost 3 bases to trimming and J lost 8 bases; unmatched junction nucleotides: 3.

This clonotype has more than one count but fewer than ten. The chain recombines TRBV7-9 with TRBJ1-5; D possibly corresponds to TRBD1 (5 bases). The CDR3 runs to 16 residues. Deletions cut 5 bases from V and 0 bases from J, with 14 bases between. CDR1 is SEHNR, CDR2 FQNEAQ, per germline (reference sequence). The chain's CDR3 is CASSTGTGDSNQPQHF. As DNA, the CDR3 is TGTGCCAGCAGCACCGGGACGGGGGATAGCAATCAGCCCCAGCATTTT.